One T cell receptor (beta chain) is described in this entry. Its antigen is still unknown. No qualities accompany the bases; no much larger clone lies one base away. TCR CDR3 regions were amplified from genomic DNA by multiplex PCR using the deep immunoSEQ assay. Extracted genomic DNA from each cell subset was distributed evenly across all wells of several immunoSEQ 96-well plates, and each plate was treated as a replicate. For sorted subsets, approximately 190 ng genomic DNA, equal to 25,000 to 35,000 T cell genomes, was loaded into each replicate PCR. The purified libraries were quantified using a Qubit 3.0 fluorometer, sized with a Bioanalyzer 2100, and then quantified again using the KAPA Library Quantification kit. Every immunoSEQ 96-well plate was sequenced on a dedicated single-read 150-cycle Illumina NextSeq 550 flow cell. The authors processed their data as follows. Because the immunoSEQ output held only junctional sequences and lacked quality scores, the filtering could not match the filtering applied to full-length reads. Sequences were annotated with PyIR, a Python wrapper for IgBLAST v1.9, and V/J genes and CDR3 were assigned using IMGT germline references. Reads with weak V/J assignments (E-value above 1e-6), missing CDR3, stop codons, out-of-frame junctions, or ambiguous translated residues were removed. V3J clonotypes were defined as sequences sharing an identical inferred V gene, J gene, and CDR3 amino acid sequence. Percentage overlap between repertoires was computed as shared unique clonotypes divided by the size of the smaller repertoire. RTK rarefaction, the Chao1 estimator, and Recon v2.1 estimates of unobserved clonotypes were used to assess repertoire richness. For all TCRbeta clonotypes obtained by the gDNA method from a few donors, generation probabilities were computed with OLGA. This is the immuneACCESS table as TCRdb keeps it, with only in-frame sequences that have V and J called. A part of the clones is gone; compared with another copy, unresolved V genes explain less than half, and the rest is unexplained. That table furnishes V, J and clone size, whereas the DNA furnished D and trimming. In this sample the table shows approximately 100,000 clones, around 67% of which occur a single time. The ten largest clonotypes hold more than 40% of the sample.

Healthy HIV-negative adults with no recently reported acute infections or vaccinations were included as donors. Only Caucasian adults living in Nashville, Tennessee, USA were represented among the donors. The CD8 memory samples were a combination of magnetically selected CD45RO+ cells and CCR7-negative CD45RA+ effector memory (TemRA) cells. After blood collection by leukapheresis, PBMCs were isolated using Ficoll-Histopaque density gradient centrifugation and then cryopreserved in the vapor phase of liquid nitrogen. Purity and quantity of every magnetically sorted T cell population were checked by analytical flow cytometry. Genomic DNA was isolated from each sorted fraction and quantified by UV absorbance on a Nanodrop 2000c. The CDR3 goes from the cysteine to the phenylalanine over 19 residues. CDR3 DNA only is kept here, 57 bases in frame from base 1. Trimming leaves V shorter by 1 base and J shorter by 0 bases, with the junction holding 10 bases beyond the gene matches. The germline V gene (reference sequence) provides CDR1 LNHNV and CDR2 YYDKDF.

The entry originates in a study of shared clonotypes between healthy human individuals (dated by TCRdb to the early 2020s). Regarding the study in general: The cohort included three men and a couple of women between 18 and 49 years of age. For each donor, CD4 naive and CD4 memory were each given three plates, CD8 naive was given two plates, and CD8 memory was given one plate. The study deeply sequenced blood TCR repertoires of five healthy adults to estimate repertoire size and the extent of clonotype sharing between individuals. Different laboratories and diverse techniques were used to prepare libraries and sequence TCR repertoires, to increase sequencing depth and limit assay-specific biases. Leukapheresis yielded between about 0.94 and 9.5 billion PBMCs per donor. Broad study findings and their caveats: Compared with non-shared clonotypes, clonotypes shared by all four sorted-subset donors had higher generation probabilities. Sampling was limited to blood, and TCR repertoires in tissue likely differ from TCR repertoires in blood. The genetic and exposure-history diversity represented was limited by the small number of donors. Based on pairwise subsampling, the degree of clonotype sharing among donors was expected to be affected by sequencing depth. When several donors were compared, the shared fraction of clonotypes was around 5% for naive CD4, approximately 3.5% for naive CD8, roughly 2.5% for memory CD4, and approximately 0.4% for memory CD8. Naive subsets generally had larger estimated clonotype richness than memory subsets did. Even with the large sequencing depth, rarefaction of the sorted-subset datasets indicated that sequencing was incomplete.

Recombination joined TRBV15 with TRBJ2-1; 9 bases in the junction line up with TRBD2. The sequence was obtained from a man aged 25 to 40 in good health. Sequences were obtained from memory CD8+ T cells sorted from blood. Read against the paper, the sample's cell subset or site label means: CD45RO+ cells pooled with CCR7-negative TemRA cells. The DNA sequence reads TGTGCCACCAGCAGAGTCGAGACTAGCGGTGCCAGCTCCTACAATGAGCAGTTCTTC. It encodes CATSRVETSGASSYNEQFF.